These 22 T cell receptor beta chains were sequenced from one sample in a study of T cell changes during pregnancy in multiple sclerosis. Using immunoSEQ multiplex PCR, the repertoire was profiled, and TCRdb retains in-frame clones only, with some absent. The sample gives some 60,000 clones, approximately 91% of which show up once; 0.76% is in the top ten. This material consisted of CD4+ T cells from peripheral blood mononuclear cells, taken in the first trimester of pregnancy. The source is a female donor with multiple sclerosis, enrolled in a pregnancy study.

This clone was picked up a small number of times. The chain employs TRBV29-1 and TRBJ1-1; 9 bases map to TRBD1. V lost 7 bases, J lost 5 bases, and 8 bases stayed unmatched. Germline V gene data show CDR1 as SQVTM and CDR2 as ANQGSEA. This CDR3 is built from 13 residues. CDR3 loop: CSARGQGGTEAFF. DNA of the CDR3: TGCAGCGCGAGGGGACAGGGTGGTACTGAAGCTTTCTTT.

The chain links TRBV11-2 to TRBJ2-5; 8 bases line up with TRBD1. With V trimmed by 2 bases and J by 2 bases, 7 bases remained unmatched. The germline gives CDR1 SGHAT, CDR2 FQNNGV. The CDR3 is 16 residues long. The CDR3 sequence: CASSLRSRQGQETQYF. The CDR3 bases are TGTGCCAGCAGCTTACGGTCTCGACAGGGGCAAGAGACCCAGTACTTC.

The chain couples TRBV5-4 to TRBJ2-3, with D perhaps matching TRBD2 (6 bases). Trimming removed 4 bases at V and 4 bases at J, with 16 bases between. The CDR3 extends over 15 amino acids. Germline values: CDR1 SGHNT, CDR2 YYREEE (reference sequence). For the CDR3, the DNA is TGTGCCAGCAGCCGTGAACTAGCTGGGTCAGATACGCAGTATTTT. This translates into CASSRELAGSDTQYF.

The chain uses TRBV7-9 and TRBJ1-5; possible D gene TRBD1, 5 bases. V shed 5 bases and J shed 7 bases, with 18 bases lying between them. This CDR3 has 15 amino acids. Looked up from germline, CDR1 is SEHNR and CDR2 is FQNEAQ (reference sequence). Here the CDR3 reads CASSQSGAGVQPQHF. The CDR3 DNA sequence: TGTGCCAGCAGCCAAAGTGGGGCGGGGGTCCAGCCCCAGCATTTT.

The chain couples TRBV5-4 to TRBJ2-5, with TRBD2 identical over 9 bases. The CDR3 extends over 15 amino acids. J was trimmed by 2 bases and V by 7 bases; bases with no gene match: 9. Germline V gene sequence: CDR1 SGHNT, CDR2 YYREEE (reference sequence). The CDR3 region is CASSKGGGAQETQYF. CDR3 DNA: TGTGCCAGCTCGAAAGGCGGGGGGGCACAAGAGACCCAGTACTTC.

The genes are TRBV6-5 and TRBJ1-2, with 8 bases identical to TRBD1. The J segment lost 3 bases and the V segment lost 2 bases, leaving 2 bases of the junction unmatched. Germline V gene lookup returns CDR1 MNHEY and CDR2 SVGAGI. The CDR3 is 14 amino acids. CDR3: CASSYDRGYYGYTF. The CDR3, as DNA: TGTGCCAGCAGTTACGACAGGGGATACTATGGCTACACCTTC.

The chain uses TRBV7-6 and TRBJ2-3; 12 positions agree with TRBD2. This CDR3 contains 14 residues. J lost 6 bases, V lost 5 bases, and 3 bases had no gene match. From germline, CDR1 is SGHVS and CDR2 FNYEAQ. The CDR3 sequence is CASSETSGGDTQYF. The CDR3 DNA is TGTGCCAGCAGCGAAACTAGCGGGGGGGATACGCAGTATTTT.

V and J are TRBV18 and TRBJ1-1; possibly TRBD1 for D (6 bases). Germline-derived CDR1 and CDR2 are KGHSH and LQKENI. The length of the CDR3 is 12 residues. Trimming pared 2 bases from V and 7 bases from J, leaving 8 bases between. The CDR3 here is CASSPKQGEAFF. CDR3 sequence (DNA): TGTGCCAGCTCACCAAAACAGGGTGAAGCTTTCTTT. The full variable domain, its missing parts supplied by reference TRBV18 and TRBJ1-1, is NAGVMQNPRHLVRRRGQEARLRCSPMKGHSHVYWYRQLPEEGLKFMVYLQKENIIDESGMPKERFSAEFPKEGPSILRIQQVVRGDSAAYFCASSPKQGEAFFGQGTRLTVV.

The chain carries TRBV30 and TRBJ2-5, with D perhaps matching TRBD1 (6 bases). Germline V gene lookup returns CDR1 GTSNPN and CDR2 SVGIG (reference sequence). This CDR3 region has 15 residues. Trimming pared 5 bases from V and 2 bases from J, leaving 18 bases between. The CDR3 reads CAWGGSPGQQETQYF. CDR3 DNA sequence: TGTGCCTGGGGGGGATCTCCAGGACAGCAAGAGACCCAGTACTTC.

The chain carries TRBV9 and TRBJ2-7, with D perhaps TRBD2 (6 bases). The CDR3 has 13 residues. The V end was cut by 0 bases, the J end by 6 bases, with 10 bases between. Germline CDR1 and CDR2: SGDLS and YYNGEE. CDR3 region: CASSVDEGLEQYF. The CDR3 DNA reads TGTGCCAGCAGCGTAGATGAGGGACTCGAGCAGTACTTC.

This clone was seen more than once but under ten times. The V gene is TRBV4-1, the J gene TRBJ1-2; no clear D gene. Germline CDR1 is MGHRA and CDR2 is YSYEKL. The CDR3 contains 14 residues. Between the trimmed V and J ends, which lost 2 bases and 2 bases, there was a span of 9 bases. CDR3 in amino acids: CASSQSTLNYGYTF. The CDR3 region has the DNA TGCGCCAGCAGCCAATCAACATTAAACTATGGCTACACCTTC.

The chain links TRBV7-3 to TRBJ1-1; 10 bases fit TRBD1. Trimming cost V 4 bases and J 10 bases; bases outside gene matches: 6. Germline CDR1 reads SGHTA; CDR2 reads FQGTGA. The CDR3 totals 13 residues. This CDR3 is CASSSGQGGGAFF. The CDR3 DNA reads TGTGCCAGCAGCTCCGGACAGGGGGGTGGAGCTTTCTTT.

The J gene is TRBJ2-7, the V gene TRBV4-2; D uncertain. The V gene lost 7 bases and the J gene lost 1 base, with 11 bases spanning the gap. CDR3 length: 13 residues. From germline, CDR1 is LGHNA and CDR2 YNFKEQ. The CDR3 loop reads CASNPSRSYEQYF. The CDR3 DNA sequence: TGTGCCAGCAACCCCTCCAGGTCCTACGAGCAGTACTTC.

V gene TRBV4-2 combines with J gene TRBJ2-7; weak D call: TRBD1 (5 bases). Germline V gene sequence: CDR1 LGHNA, CDR2 YNFKEQ. Trimming shortened V by 1 base and J by 3 bases, and 10 bases separated the two germline ends. CDR3 length equals 14 residues. The CDR3 sequence is CASSQATGNYEQYF. Here the CDR3 DNA reads TGTGCCAGCAGCCAAGCAACAGGTAACTACGAGCAGTACTTC.

This rearrangement joins TRBV11-2 to TRBJ1-1; D ambiguous. This CDR3 is built from 14 residues. The V end was cut by 0 bases, the J end by 7 bases, with 12 bases between. The V gene's germline CDR1 is SGHAT and CDR2 FQNNGV. The CDR3 nucleotides are TGTGCCAGCAGCTTAGATATCCAGGTTGGTGAAGCTTTCTTT. It codes for CASSLDIQVGEAFF.

The chain is built from TRBV10-3 and TRBJ1-1; tentatively, D is TRBD1 (5 bases). The germline V gene has CDR1 ENHRY and CDR2 SYGVKD. The CDR3 has 13 amino acids. Trimming pared 10 bases from V and 5 bases from J, leaving 17 bases between. CDR3 nucleotides: TGTGCCACACTGCTAGGGCGGGGGACTGAAGCTTTCTTT. Encoded protein: CATLLGRGTEAFF.

In its sample, this clone was seen once. The V gene is TRBV28, the J gene TRBJ2-3, with 7 bases fitting TRBD2. Germline V gene sequence: CDR1 MDHEN, CDR2 SYDVKM. The J segment lost 2 bases and the V segment lost 6 bases, leaving 8 bases of the junction unmatched. The CDR3 has 15 amino acids. The CDR3 reads CASSIASGNTDTQYF. CDR3 DNA sequence: TGTGCCAGCAGCATAGCTAGCGGTAACACAGATACGCAGTATTTT.

The J gene is TRBJ1-4, the V gene TRBV5-1; 8 bases line up with TRBD1. Losses at the gene ends were 2 bases for V and 8 bases for J; bases not matched to a gene: 8. Germline CDR1 and CDR2: SGHRS and YFSETQ. The CDR3 covers 15 residues. Here the CDR3 reads CASSLKGDRHEKLFF. The CDR3 DNA sequence: TGCGCCAGCAGCTTAAAGGGGGACAGGCACGAAAAACTGTTTTTT.

This clone was counted once. The J gene is TRBJ2-1, the V gene TRBV6-6, with 11 bases aligning to TRBD2. CDR3 length equals 16 residues. V shed 6 bases, J shed 0 bases, and the junction held 4 bases outside the gene matches. From germline, CDR1 is MNHNY and CDR2 SVGAGI (reference sequence). CDR3 sequence reads: CASRQGTSGSYNEQFF. CDR3 nucleotide sequence: TGTGCCAGCAGACAGGGGACTAGCGGCTCCTACAATGAGCAGTTCTTC.

This chain uses TRBV7-2 with TRBJ2-1; 10 positions agree with TRBD2. With V trimmed by 6 bases and J by 3 bases, 17 bases remained unmatched. In germline, CDR1 is SGHTA, CDR2 FQGNSA. The CDR3 loop spans 19 amino acids. The CDR3 reads CASRRGLGSGRLDYNEQFF. As DNA, the CDR3 is TGTGCCAGCAGGAGGGGACTGGGTAGCGGGAGGCTCGACTACAATGAGCAGTTCTTC. Full variable domain (missing parts from reference TRBV7-2 and TRBJ2-1): GAGVSQSPSNKVTEKGKDVELRCDPISGHTALYWYRQSLGQGLEFLIYFQGNSAPDKSGLPSDRFSAERTGGSVSTLTIQRTQQEDSAVYLCASRRGLGSGRLDYNEQFFGPGTRLTVL.

The chain is built from TRBV4-3 and TRBJ2-3; no reliable D call. The germline V gene has CDR1 LGHNA and CDR2 YSLEER. The CDR3 sequence is 12 residues long. Between the trimmed V and J ends, which lost 1 base and 6 bases, there was a span of 5 bases. Here the CDR3 DNA reads TGCGCCAGCAGCCAAGTTGGCGATACGCAGTATTTT. Protein: CASSQVGDTQYF.

The chain is built from TRBV4-3 and TRBJ2-4, with D tentatively TRBD2 (6 bases). This CDR3 is 16 amino acids long. Germline lookup yields CDR1 LGHNA and CDR2 YSLEER. Trimming cost V 5 bases and J 0 bases, with 14 bases left between them. The CDR3 nucleotides read TGCGCCAGCAGCTCTATCGGGGGACTAGCCAAAAACATTCAGTACTTC. Encoded protein: CASSSIGGLAKNIQYF.